This T cell receptor (beta chain) was observed in a study of blood T cell repertoires in COVID-19. This clone was counted a single time. Data came from immunoSEQ multiplex PCR; TCRdb stores just in-frame clones and leaves some out. This sample yields some 58,000 clones, of which roughly 89% are seen a single time; more than 3.5% belongs to the top ten. The CDR3 covers 16 residues. The germline V gene has CDR1 SGHRS and CDR2 YFSETQ. Unmatched junction bases numbered 2, after V lost 0 bases and J lost 1 base. The source material was peripheral blood. The chain carries TRBV5-1 and TRBJ1-1; 11 bases are shared with TRBD1. The TCR was taken from a man in his fifties with acute or convalescent COVID-19. The CDR3 here is CASSLVGTGGNTEAFF. DNA for the CDR3: TGCGCCAGCAGCTTGGTAGGGACAGGGGGGAACACTGAAGCTTTCTTT.